This T cell receptor beta chain was sequenced in a study of Ad26.COV2.S vaccination and SARS-CoV-2 variants. About the study: Ad26.COV2.S arm of COV1001 included the donor.

Assay used: immunoSEQ multiplex PCR; TCRdb lists only in-frame clones, some missing. The sample holds more than 400,000 clones, 92% seen once. Germline V gives CDR1 MNHEY, CDR2 SMNVEV (reference sequence). The V and J ends lost 8 bases and 4 bases, in that order; junction bases with no gene match: 9. This CDR3 has 15 amino acids. The treatment: approximately 18 received Ad26.COV2.S at low or high dose, single or two shots; about 5 received placebo; per-sample allocation not given. Samples came from day 63 after the first vaccine or placebo injection. This receptor was identified in a person aged 18-60 years who received the Ad26.COV2.S COVID-19 vaccine or a placebo. The V call is TRBV27, the J call TRBJ2-2; TRBD2 aligns across 8 bases. This specimen was peripheral blood, taken in a trial of Ad26.COV2.S vaccine versus placebo. CDR3 sequence reads: CASHERGWVTGELFF. The CDR3 DNA follows: TGTGCCAGCCACGAGCGGGGGTGGGTCACCGGGGAGCTGTTTTTT.